What follows is one T cell receptor (beta chain) and its context. CDR3 length: 17 residues. CDR1 is SGHDT and CDR2 is YYEEEE in the germline V gene. V lost 7 bases, J lost 3 bases, and 7 bases stayed unmatched. Repertoires were generated with immunoSEQ multiplex PCR, while TCRdb's copy carries only in-frame clones and drops some. The repertoire holds some 51,000 clones, with roughly 90% as singletons. The data were taken from a study of control samples from healthy donors and cancer patients. The source of this sequence is a man aged 45-65 years in good health. The sequencing sample was made of blood. This chain links TRBV5-6 with TRBJ2-1; 16 bases agree with TRBD2. The CDR3 nucleotides read TGTGCCAGCTGGGGACTAGCGGGAGGGCCGGGCTACAATGAGCAGTTCTTC. Translation: CASWGLAGGPGYNEQFF.